These 9 T cell receptor beta chains came from one sample sequenced in a study of blood T cell repertoires in COVID-19. Some clones are missing from TCRdb's copy, which holds only in-frame ones; the method was immunoSEQ multiplex PCR. There are around 230,000 clones in the sample; about 87% occur only once, and 2% to 3% lies in the top ten. Material for sequencing was PBMCs or T cells enriched from blood (not recorded which). Receptors were obtained from a middle-aged woman with acute COVID-19.

This chain joins TRBV6-5 and TRBJ1-1; the D is unclear. The CDR3 is 12 amino acids. V shed 5 bases and J shed 1 base, with 5 bases lying between them. CDR1 MNHEY and CDR2 SVGAGI come from the germline V gene. The CDR3, as DNA: TGTGCCAGCAGTAACAAGAACACTGAAGCTTTCTTT. As protein: CASSNKNTEAFF.

J is TRBJ2-5 and V is TRBV5-1, with D perhaps TRBD1 (6 bases). The germline gives CDR1 SGHRS, CDR2 YFSETQ. The CDR3 runs 15 residues. The V end was cut by 5 bases, the J end by 3 bases, with 17 bases between. The CDR3 is CASSQGQRREETQYF. For the CDR3, the DNA is TGCGCCAGCAGTCAAGGACAGCGCAGGGAAGAGACCCAGTACTTC. Complete variable domain (other parts from reference TRBV5-1 and TRBJ2-5): KAGVTQTPRYLIKTRGQQVTLSCSPISGHRSVSWYQQTPGQGLQFLFEYFSETQRNKGNFPGRFSGRQFSNSRSEMNVSTLELGDSALYLCASSQGQRREETQYFGPGTRLLVL.

V is TRBV11-3 and J is TRBJ1-1, with 9 bases aligning to TRBD1. The CDR3 sequence is 16 residues long. Germline V gives CDR1 SGHNT, CDR2 YENEEA. V gave up 5 bases and J gave up 5 bases; unmatched junction bases: 12. The CDR3 nucleotides are TGTGCCAGCAGCCGTATCGTTGGACAGGGGAGGACTGAAGCTTTCTTT. It is translated as CASSRIVGQGRTEAFF.

The gene calls are TRBV9 and TRBJ1-1; 7 bases fit TRBD1. Germline CDR1 is SGDLS and CDR2 is YYNGEE. V trimming: 4 bases; J trimming: 1 base; junction bases outside the gene matches: 13. This CDR3 has 17 amino acids. The CDR3 reads CASSLSAGGQKNTEAFF. CDR3 coding DNA: TGTGCCAGCAGCCTCTCAGCGGGGGGACAGAAGAACACTGAAGCTTTCTTT.

The J gene is TRBJ1-2, the V gene TRBV9; TRBD1 matches at 10 bases. With 2 bases clipped from V and 4 bases from J, the junction kept 8 bases outside the gene matches. This CDR3 comprises 16 residues. CDR1 is SGDLS and CDR2 is YYNGEE in the germline V gene. The CDR3 reads CASSVGTGDPIYGYTF. DNA of the CDR3: TGTGCCAGCAGCGTCGGGACAGGGGATCCGATCTATGGCTACACCTTC.

DNA for the CDR3: TGTGCCAGCAGTGAGCAGTATAATTCACCCCTCCACTTT. This sequence encodes CASSEQYNSPLHF. This chain joins TRBV2 and TRBJ1-6; D is undetermined. The germline V gene has CDR1 SNHLY and CDR2 FYNNEI. This CDR3 contains 13 residues. Trimming removed 3 bases at V and 4 bases at J, with 4 bases between.

This clone was seen only a few times. V and J are TRBV3-1 (or the pseudogene TRBV3-2) and TRBJ2-7, with TRBD2 as a possible D gene (5 bases). Germline loops: CDR1 LGHDT, CDR2 YNNKEL (reference sequence). V was pared by 2 bases and J by 0 bases, with 11 bases between. The CDR3 covers 15 residues. CDR3 residues: CASSQTPSSSYEQYF. The CDR3 coding sequence is TGTGCCAGCAGCCAAACCCCTAGCTCCTCCTACGAGCAGTACTTC.

The chain joins TRBV7-2 to TRBJ2-3; TRBD2 matches at 8 bases. The junction had 8 bases not matched to a gene; V was cut back by 1 base and J by 5 bases. The CDR3 runs 16 residues. The V gene's germline CDR1 is SGHTA and CDR2 FQGNSA. In DNA, the CDR3 is TGTGCCAGCAGCTTAGTCCCAGCGGGGGTTAGAGATACGCAGTATTTT. Translated: CASSLVPAGVRDTQYF.

V and J are TRBV30 and TRBJ1-1; D unresolved. Germline CDR1 GTSNPN, CDR2 SVGIG (reference sequence). This CDR3 contains 14 residues. Deletions cut 2 bases from V and 1 base from J, with 11 bases between. CDR3 in DNA: TGTGCCTGGAGTCTCGGCCGAGGGAACACTGAAGCTTTCTTT. As protein: CAWSLGRGNTEAFF.